There are many counts of the clone carrying this TCR beta chain. Antigen: not known. In a library made to pick up alpha chains, this beta chain is a stray read with a size that means little. Germline CDR1 is SGHRS and CDR2 is YFSETQ. V shed 2 bases and J shed 4 bases, with 9 bases lying between them. The CDR3 loop spans 14 amino acids. This record belongs to a study of spatial heterogeneity in lung cancer. The time point denotes: sample taken at primary tumor resection. Broader study findings: Higher tumor mutation counts went along with higher counts of expanded intratumoral alpha and beta TCRs.

TCRdb recomputed calls from the 5' RACE reads with MiXCR, one row per CDR3 protein. The sample lists 9,500 to 12,000 distinct CDR3 sequences; around 8% were seen once. The source of this sequence is a female donor with early-stage non-small cell lung cancer. The material sequenced was lung tumor tissue, taken at surgery. This chain uses TRBV5-1 with TRBJ2-2; D gene uncertain. CDR3 region: CASSFGSSTGELFF. The CDR3, as DNA: TGCGCCAGCAGCTTTGGGTCCAGCACCGGGGAGCTGTTTTTT.